This TCR beta chain was recovered during a study of PD-1 blockade in classical Hodgkin lymphoma. Germline assignment: CDR1 KGHSH and CDR2 LQKENI. The CDR3 has 15 residues. V lost 4 bases and J 7 bases, leaving 17 bases between the germline ends. The data were produced by immunoSEQ multiplex PCR, yet TCRdb's version contains in-frame clones alone and is incomplete. The table lists tens of thousands of clones, around nine tenths of them singletons. Time point of the sample: cycle 4 day 1 (C4D1), after 5 to 7 weeks of nivolumab. In every patient, relapse followed autologous stem cell transplantation, while exposure to brentuximab vedotin differed.

The chain employs TRBV18 and TRBJ1-5, with a tentative D call TRBD1 (6 bases). The starting material was peripheral blood mononuclear cells (PBMCs), obtained before the fourth cycle of nivolumab. The sequence derives from a human donor with classical Hodgkin lymphoma. The CDR3 spells CASSQDQGKWQPQHF. In DNA form, the CDR3 reads TGTGCCAGCTCACAAGACCAGGGGAAGTGGCAGCCCCAGCATTTT.